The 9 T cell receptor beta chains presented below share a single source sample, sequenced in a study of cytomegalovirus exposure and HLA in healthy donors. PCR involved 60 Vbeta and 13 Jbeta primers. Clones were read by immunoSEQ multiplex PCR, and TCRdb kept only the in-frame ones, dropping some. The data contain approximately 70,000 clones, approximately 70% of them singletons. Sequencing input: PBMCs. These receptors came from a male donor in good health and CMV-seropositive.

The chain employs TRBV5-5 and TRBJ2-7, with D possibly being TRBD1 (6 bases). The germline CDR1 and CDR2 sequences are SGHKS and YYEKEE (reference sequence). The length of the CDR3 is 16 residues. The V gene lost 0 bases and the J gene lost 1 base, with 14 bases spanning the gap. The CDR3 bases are TGTGCCAGCAGCTTGGGGGCAGGGGCGATTTCCTACGAGCAGTACTTC. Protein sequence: CASSLGAGAISYEQYF.

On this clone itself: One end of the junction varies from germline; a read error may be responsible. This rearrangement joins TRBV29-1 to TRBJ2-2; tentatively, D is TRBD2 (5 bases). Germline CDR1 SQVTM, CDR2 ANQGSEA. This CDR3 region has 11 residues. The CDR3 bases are TGCAGCGTTGTTAACACCGGGGAGCTGGTTTTT. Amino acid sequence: CSVVNTGELVF.

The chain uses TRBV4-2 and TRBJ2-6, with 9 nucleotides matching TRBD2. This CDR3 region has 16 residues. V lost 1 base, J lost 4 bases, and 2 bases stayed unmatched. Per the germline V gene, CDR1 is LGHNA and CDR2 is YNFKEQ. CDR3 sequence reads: CASSQVTSGGANVLTF. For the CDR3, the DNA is TGTGCCAGCAGCCAAGTTACTAGCGGGGGGGCCAACGTCCTGACTTTC.

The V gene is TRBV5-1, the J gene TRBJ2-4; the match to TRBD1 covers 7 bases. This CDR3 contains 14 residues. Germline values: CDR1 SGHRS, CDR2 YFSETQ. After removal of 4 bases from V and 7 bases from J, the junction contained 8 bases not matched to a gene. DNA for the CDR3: TGCGCCAGCAGCGAGAGACAGGGTGGGAACATTCAGTACTTC. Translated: CASSERQGGNIQYF.

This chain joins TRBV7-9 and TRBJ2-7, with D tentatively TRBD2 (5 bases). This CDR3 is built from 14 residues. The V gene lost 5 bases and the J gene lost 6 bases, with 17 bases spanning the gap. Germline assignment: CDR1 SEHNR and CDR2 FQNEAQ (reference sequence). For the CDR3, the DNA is TGTGCCAGCAGCGTTATGGCCTGGAGCGGCGAGCAGTACTTC. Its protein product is CASSVMAWSGEQYF.

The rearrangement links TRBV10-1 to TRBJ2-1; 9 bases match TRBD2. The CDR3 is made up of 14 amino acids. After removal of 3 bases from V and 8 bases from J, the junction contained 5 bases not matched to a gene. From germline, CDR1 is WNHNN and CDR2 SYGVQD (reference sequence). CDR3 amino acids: CASSDGGRADEQFF. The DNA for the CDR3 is TGCGCCAGCAGTGATGGCGGGAGGGCCGATGAGCAGTTCTTC.

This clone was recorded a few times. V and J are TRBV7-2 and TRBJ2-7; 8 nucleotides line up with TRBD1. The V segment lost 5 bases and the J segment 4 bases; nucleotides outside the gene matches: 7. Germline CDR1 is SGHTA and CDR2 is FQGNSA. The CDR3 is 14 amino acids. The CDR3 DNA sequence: TGTGCCAGCAGCCACGGGACAGGCAATTACGAGCAGTACTTC. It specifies CASSHGTGNYEQYF.

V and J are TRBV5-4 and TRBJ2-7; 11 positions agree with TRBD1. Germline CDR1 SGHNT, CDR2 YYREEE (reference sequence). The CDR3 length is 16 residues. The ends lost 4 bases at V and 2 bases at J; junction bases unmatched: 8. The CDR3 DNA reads TGTGCCAGCAGCCCCCGCCCGGGACAGGGGGCCTACGAGCAGTACTTC. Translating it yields CASSPRPGQGAYEQYF.

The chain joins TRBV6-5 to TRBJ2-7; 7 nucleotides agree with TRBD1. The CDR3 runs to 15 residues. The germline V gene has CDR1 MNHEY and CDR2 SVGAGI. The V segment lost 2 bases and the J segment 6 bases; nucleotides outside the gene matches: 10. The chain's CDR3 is CASSYDRQGKGEQYF. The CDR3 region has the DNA TGTGCCAGCAGTTACGACAGACAGGGCAAAGGCGAGCAGTACTTC.